These T cell receptor beta chains were read from a single sample in a study of T-cell memory formation after mild COVID-19. In TCRdb, the 5' RACE reads were re-called with MiXCR into one record per CDR3 protein. The sample contains about 440,000 distinct CDR3 sequences, roughly 20% of which appear only once. Sequencing input: PBMCs or a T cell subset sorted from them (not recorded which). These receptors were obtained from an adult woman who had mild COVID-19 (a few samples of this study predate the infection). Cell type and time point are not known. Both conserved end residues are part of each CDR3. The order of the fields is D gene, J gene, clone size, V gene, CDR3 DNA, CDR3 protein. D genes are given only for firm matches. Only part of the rows carry a size: once, few, many, or a class if the clone is expanded.

TRBD1	TRBJ2-7	few	TRBV15	TGTGCCACCAGCAGAGATAGGACAGGGGGCCACTACGAGCAGTACTTC	CATSRDRTGGHYEQYF
.	TRBJ1-5	.	TRBV29-1	TGCAGCGTTGCTGGGCAGGGGATAGGGCAGCCCCAGCATTTT	CSVAGQGIGQPQHF
.	TRBJ2-6	.	TRBV7-9	TGTGCCAGCAGCGCCACAGCCTCTGGGGCCAACGTCCTGACTTTC	CASSATASGANVLTF
.	TRBJ2-7	.	TRBV29-1	TGCAGCGTTGGCCCGAGCTCCTACGAGCAGTACTTC	CSVGPSSYEQYF
TRBD2	TRBJ2-5	few	TRBV9	TGTGCCAGCAGCGGGACTAGCGGGGTAGAGACCCAGTACTTC	CASSGTSGVETQYF
.	TRBJ2-1	many	TRBV7-6	TGTGCCAGCAGCCCTGGGTATGAGCAGTTCTTC	CASSPGYEQFF
TRBD2	TRBJ2-3	few	TRBV9	TGTGCCAGCAGCGTTAGCGGGAGGAGCACAGATACGCAGTATTTT	CASSVSGRSTDTQYF
TRBD2	TRBJ2-1	few	TRBV9	TGTGCCAGCAGCGCGACTGGGACTAGCGGTTACAATGAGCAGTTCTTC	CASSATGTSGYNEQFF
.	TRBJ2-5	few	TRBV20-1	TGCAGTGCTAGAGAAGGCAGACCCCGCTCAGGGACCCAGTACTTC	CSAREGRPRSGTQYF
.	TRBJ1-2	few	TRBV10-3	TGTGCCATTAAGACAGAGACTAACTATGGCTACACCTTC	CAIKTETNYGYTF
.	TRBJ1-3	few	TRBV7-6	TGTGCCAGCAGCTCTGATCCCGAACAGGGCCGTGGTGGAAACACCATATATTTT	CASSSDPEQGRGGNTIYF
.	TRBJ2-5	few	TRBV24-1	TGTGCCACCAGACGCGGGGCCCAAGAGACCCAGTACTTC	CATRRGAQETQYF
TRBD2	TRBJ2-4	few	TRBV3-1	TGTGCCAGCAGCCCACCGACTAGCGGGAGGGCTGACATTCAGTACTTC	CASSPPTSGRADIQYF
TRBD2	TRBJ2-7	.	TRBV7-9	TGTGCCAGCAGCTTAGCGGTGGGGGTAGCGGGGACTTACGAGCAGTACTTC	CASSLAVGVAGTYEQYF
TRBD1	TRBJ1-2	.	TRBV20-1	TGCAGTGCTATCACCCGGGACAGGCTCTATGGCTACACCTTC	CSAITRDRLYGYTF
TRBD2	TRBJ2-3	few	TRBV6-5	TGTGCCAGCAGTGACATAGCGGGAGTGATCACAGATACGCAGTATTTT	CASSDIAGVITDTQYF
TRBD2	TRBJ2-3	.	TRBV7-8	TGTGCCAGCAGCTTACTCGCTAGCGGGAGCACAGATACGCAGTATTTT	CASSLLASGSTDTQYF
.	TRBJ2-3	.	TRBV5-4	TGTGCCAGCAGCTTCGCTGGCAGGACGGGAGATACGCAGTATTTT	CASSFAGRTGDTQYF
.	TRBJ1-3	.	TRBV3-1	TGTGCCAGCAGCCAAGATCCGGCAGACTCTGGAAACACCATATATTTT	CASSQDPADSGNTIYF
TRBD1	TRBJ1-2	.	TRBV7-8	TGTGCCAGCAGCGCTGGGACAGTGGATGGAGGCTACACCTTC	CASSAGTVDGGYTF
TRBD2	TRBJ2-6	few	TRBV6-5	TGTGCCAGCAGTTACGGGGGGGACAACGTCCTGACTTTC	CASSYGGDNVLTF
.	TRBJ2-3	many	TRBV5-1	TGCGCCAGCAAGGGGTGGGCTAGTGAAGATACGCAGTATTTT	CASKGWASEDTQYF
.	TRBJ1-5	.	TRBV15	TGTGCCACCAGCCAGAGGGGGGACGGTGGTCAGCCCCAGCATTTT	CATSQRGDGGQPQHF
TRBD1	TRBJ1-1	few	TRBV6-6	TGTGCCAGCAGTTACTCGACAGGGAATGAAGCTTTCTTT	CASSYSTGNEAFF
.	TRBJ1-2	few	TRBV9	TGTGCCAGCAGCGTAAACGTCGATCAGGCCCCCCTTTTC	CASSVNVDQAPLF
.	TRBJ1-1	many	TRBV12-3/TRBV12-4	TGTGCCAGCAGCTTATCGGGGACTGAAGCTTTCTTT	CASSLSGTEAFF
.	TRBJ2-1	few	TRBV4-1	TGCGCCAGCAGCCAGTTAACTACCGGCTACAATGAGCAGTTCTTC	CASSQLTTGYNEQFF
.	TRBJ1-5	.	TRBV7-2	TGTGCCAGCAGCTTAGCTCAGGCGGACGGACAGCCCCAGCATTTT	CASSLAQADGQPQHF
TRBD2	TRBJ2-1	.	TRBV29-1	TGCAGCGTCGAAAGCGGGAGCTCCTACAATGAGCAGTTCTTC	CSVESGSSYNEQFF
TRBD2	TRBJ2-1	.	TRBV7-2	TGTGCCAGCAGCAAACTAGCGGGAGTTATGAATGAGCAGTTCTTC	CASSKLAGVMNEQFF
TRBD2	TRBJ2-5	few	TRBV12-3/TRBV12-4	TGTGCCAGCAGTTTAATAGGACTAGCGTTGGAGACCCAGTACTTC	CASSLIGLALETQYF
.	TRBJ2-3	.	TRBV7-9	TGTGCCAGCACCGAGACAGGAAGCACAGATACGCAGTATTTT	CASTETGSTDTQYF
TRBD1	TRBJ1-1	few	TRBV12-3/TRBV12-4	TGTGCCAGCAGTTTTGGGACAGTAGTCACTGAAGCTTTCTTT	CASSFGTVVTEAFF
.	TRBJ1-3	.	TRBV20-1	TGCAGTGCTCCCTCAGGTTCCGGAAACACCATATATTTT	CSAPSGSGNTIYF
.	TRBJ1-1	.	TRBV7-9	TGTGCCAGCAGGGACAGCGAGGGGAAGAACACTGAAGCTTTCTTT	CASRDSEGKNTEAFF
.	TRBJ1-5	.	TRBV24-1	TGTGCCACCAGTGATTTGTTCGGGGAGGCCCAGCATTTT	CATSDLFGEAQHF
TRBD1	TRBJ2-7	.	TRBV20-1	TGCAGTGCCCTGGGACAGGGGCCGTCCTACGAGCAGTACTTC	CSALGQGPSYEQYF
TRBD2	TRBJ2-3	few	TRBV7-6	TGTGCCAGCAGCTCAAGGACTAGCGGGAGCAAAAAGGCAGATACGCAGTATTTT	CASSSRTSGSKKADTQYF
TRBD1	TRBJ1-5	few	TRBV15	TGTGCCACCAGCAGAGCAACAGGGGCCGACCAAGGAAGGCAGCCCCAGCATTTT	CATSRATGADQGRQPQHF
.	TRBJ1-2	few	TRBV11-2	TGTGCCAGCAGTCCGGTTAAGGGGGGAGACTATGGCTACACCTTC	CASSPVKGGDYGYTF
.	TRBJ2-3	few	TRBV7-9	TGTGCCAGCAGCTCCCCGACAGGCCCAGATACGCAGTATTTT	CASSSPTGPDTQYF
TRBD1	TRBJ2-1	.	TRBV18	TGTGCCAGCTCACCACCGATGACGACAGGGGGCGATGAGCAGTTCTTC	CASSPPMTTGGDEQFF
.	TRBJ2-7	.	TRBV4-1	TGCGCCAGCAGCCAAGATCCTGGACTGGCTACCTACGAGCAGTACTTC	CASSQDPGLATYEQYF
TRBD1	TRBJ2-1	few	TRBV5-1	TGCGCCAGCAGCTATGGCGGGCAGGGGGTCAACGATGAGCAGTTCTTC	CASSYGGQGVNDEQFF
.	TRBJ2-7	few	TRBV5-1	TGCGCCAGCAGCTCAGTTCAGGGGAACGAGCAGTACTTC	CASSSVQGNEQYF
TRBD2	TRBJ2-5	.	TRBV14	TGTGCCAGCAGCCAAAAGCTAGCGGGACCTCAAGAGACCCAGTACTTC	CASSQKLAGPQETQYF
.	TRBJ2-6	few	TRBV2	TGTGCCAGCCGGGACATAATATCTGGGGCCAACGTCCTGACTTTC	CASRDIISGANVLTF